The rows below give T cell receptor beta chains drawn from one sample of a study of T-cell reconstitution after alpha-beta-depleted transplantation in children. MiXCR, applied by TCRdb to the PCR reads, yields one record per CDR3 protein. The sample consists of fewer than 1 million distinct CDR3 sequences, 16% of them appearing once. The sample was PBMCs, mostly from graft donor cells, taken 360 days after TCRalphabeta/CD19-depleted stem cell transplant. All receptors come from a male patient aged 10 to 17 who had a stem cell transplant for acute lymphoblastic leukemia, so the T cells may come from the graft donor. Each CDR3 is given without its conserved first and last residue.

CDR3aa: SASPELGRQF
j_gene: TRBJ2-1
v_gene: TRBV20-1

CDR3aa: SARDVLGLAVYNEQF
j_gene: TRBJ2-1
v_gene: TRBV20-1

CDR3aa: ASSEGSPAEQF
j_gene: TRBJ2-1
v_gene: TRBV6-1

CDR3aa: ASSPRLAGGDTQY
j_gene: TRBJ2-3
v_gene: TRBV11-2

CDR3aa: ASRAGSYNEQF
j_gene: TRBJ2-1
v_gene: TRBV10-2

CDR3aa: ASSSIHPYTDTQY
j_gene: TRBJ2-3
v_gene: TRBV3-1

CDR3aa: SVEDRGGEGYEQY
j_gene: TRBJ2-7
v_gene: TRBV29-1

CDR3aa: SVRYSGANVLT
j_gene: TRBJ2-6
v_gene: TRBV29-1

CDR3aa: ASSQEGNLRETQY
j_gene: TRBJ2-5
v_gene: TRBV4-1

CDR3aa: ASSMGGPRGEQF
j_gene: TRBJ2-1
v_gene: TRBV6-1

CDR3aa: AISESMISSSPLH
j_gene: TRBJ1-6
v_gene: TRBV10-3

CDR3aa: ASSPGLAGGMGDTQY
j_gene: TRBJ2-3
v_gene: TRBV10-2

CDR3aa: ASSFRTGGGQPQH
j_gene: TRBJ1-5
v_gene: TRBV11-2

CDR3aa: ASSASTSGGYTGELF
j_gene: TRBJ2-2
v_gene: TRBV27

CDR3aa: ASGLVRETYT
j_gene: TRBJ1-2
v_gene: TRBV12-5

CDR3aa: ASSLEFYEQY
j_gene: TRBJ2-7
v_gene: TRBV5-1

CDR3aa: ASKARDGSSYEQY
j_gene: TRBJ2-7
v_gene: TRBV12-3/TRBV12-4

CDR3aa: ASSPPGQGDEQF
j_gene: TRBJ2-1
v_gene: TRBV6-1

CDR3aa: ASSLPSGTSGNYEQY
j_gene: TRBJ2-7
v_gene: TRBV7-3

CDR3aa: ASSLTEQF
j_gene: TRBJ2-1
v_gene: TRBV7-9

CDR3aa: ASTPGGRDYEQY
j_gene: TRBJ2-7
v_gene: TRBV12-3/TRBV12-4

CDR3aa: ASSFDIAGSSSYNEQF
j_gene: TRBJ2-1
v_gene: TRBV7-6

CDR3aa: ASSASGRRGNEQF
j_gene: TRBJ2-1
v_gene: TRBV27

CDR3aa: ATSTWTSGRADTQY
j_gene: TRBJ2-3
v_gene: TRBV15

CDR3aa: ASSRLGVAGELF
j_gene: TRBJ2-2
v_gene: TRBV4-1

CDR3aa: ATGGETSSYEQY
j_gene: TRBJ2-7
v_gene: TRBV10-3

CDR3aa: ASSYSGTFANEQF
j_gene: TRBJ2-1
v_gene: TRBV6-5

CDR3aa: SVHRRDEQF
j_gene: TRBJ2-1
v_gene: TRBV29-1

CDR3aa: ASSLFPNNEKLF
j_gene: TRBJ1-4
v_gene: TRBV7-6

CDR3aa: ASSLGYGATEQF
j_gene: TRBJ2-1
v_gene: TRBV11-2

CDR3aa: ASSQDSVGIVDEQF
j_gene: TRBJ2-1
v_gene: TRBV4-1

CDR3aa: SARQNPTNEKLF
j_gene: TRBJ1-4
v_gene: TRBV20-1

CDR3aa: ASTSGDRGYEQY
j_gene: TRBJ2-7
v_gene: TRBV2

CDR3aa: ASSVLAGDEQF
j_gene: TRBJ2-1
v_gene: TRBV7-7

CDR3aa: ASSHGTGNYEQY
j_gene: TRBJ2-7
v_gene: TRBV4-1

CDR3aa: ASSRHQLGSKF
j_gene: TRBJ2-1
v_gene: TRBV11-1

CDR3aa: ASSVSTGLGRTGELF
j_gene: TRBJ2-2
v_gene: TRBV7-4

CDR3aa: ASSLAGRYEQY
j_gene: TRBJ2-7
v_gene: TRBV5-1

CDR3aa: SASGVTYEQY
j_gene: TRBJ2-7
v_gene: TRBV20-1

CDR3aa: AWTPLRGRRSPLH
j_gene: TRBJ1-6
v_gene: TRBV30

CDR3aa: ASPPPGLAGYEQY
j_gene: TRBJ2-7
v_gene: TRBV6-1

CDR3aa: ASSFGSTSGHYEQY
j_gene: TRBJ2-7
v_gene: TRBV5-5

CDR3aa: ASSLLVWQGNRVSYNEQF
j_gene: TRBJ2-1
v_gene: TRBV5-1

CDR3aa: ASSLDQGRADTQY
j_gene: TRBJ2-3
v_gene: TRBV5-1

CDR3aa: AISEGEDREETQY
j_gene: TRBJ2-5
v_gene: TRBV10-3

CDR3aa: ASSQLGGKETQY
j_gene: TRBJ2-5
v_gene: TRBV4-1

CDR3aa: ASSHPGTHRVGELF
j_gene: TRBJ2-2
v_gene: TRBV3-1

CDR3aa: ASGILRATNEKLF
j_gene: TRBJ1-4
v_gene: TRBV27

CDR3aa: SARASTANTGELF
j_gene: TRBJ2-2
v_gene: TRBV20-1

CDR3aa: SVRDLYDEQF
j_gene: TRBJ2-1
v_gene: TRBV29-1

CDR3aa: ASSLANQGHAYEQY
j_gene: TRBJ2-7
v_gene: TRBV7-9